This T cell receptor (beta chain) was identified in a study of beta chain features in type 1 diabetes. Study details: What patients shared with healthy donors was a similar profile of age, gender and cell yields.

What was sequenced were expressed TCRB transcripts, since all of the isolated RNA had been reverse transcribed. Assay: immunoSEQ multiplex PCR; the TCRdb copy retains only in-frame clones and omits some. The repertoire holds roughly 350,000 clones, with 9.5% to 11% as singletons. The CDR3 is 16 amino acids. Germline loops: CDR1 LGHNA, CDR2 YSLEER. Trimming stripped 0 bases from V and 3 bases from J, with 11 bases between. Worth noting for this clone: Antigen specificity is unknown.

Study-wide results and caveats: VDJ junctions from patients with type 1 diabetes contained fewer insertions and more deletions.

The source of this sequence is a woman aged 25 to 39 in good health. This rearrangement joins TRBV4-3 to TRBJ2-2, with D possibly being TRBD1 (6 bases). Sequencing input: naive CD4+ T cells from blood. The CDR3 DNA reads as TGCGCCAGCAGCCAAGAATCACAGGGCTACACCGGGGAGCTGTTTTTT. Amino acid sequence: CASSQESQGYTGELFF.